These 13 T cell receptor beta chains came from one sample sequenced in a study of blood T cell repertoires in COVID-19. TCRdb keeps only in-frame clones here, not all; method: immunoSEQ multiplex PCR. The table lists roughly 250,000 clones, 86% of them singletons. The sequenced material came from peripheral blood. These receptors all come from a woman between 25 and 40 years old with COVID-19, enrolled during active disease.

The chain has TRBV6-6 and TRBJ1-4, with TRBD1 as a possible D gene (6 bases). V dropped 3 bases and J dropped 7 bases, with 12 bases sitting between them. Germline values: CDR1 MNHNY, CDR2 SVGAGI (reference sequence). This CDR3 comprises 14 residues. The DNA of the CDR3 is TGTGCCAGCAGTTATGTAGGGGGGGGTGAAAAACTGTTTTTT. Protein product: CASSYVGGGEKLFF.

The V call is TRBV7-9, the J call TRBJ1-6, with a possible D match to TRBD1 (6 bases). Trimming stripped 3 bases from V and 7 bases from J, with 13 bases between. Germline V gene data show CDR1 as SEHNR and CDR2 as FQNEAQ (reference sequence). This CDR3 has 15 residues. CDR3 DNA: TGTGCCAGCAGCTTGAGATCGGACAGAAATTCACCCCTCCACTTT. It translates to CASSLRSDRNSPLHF.

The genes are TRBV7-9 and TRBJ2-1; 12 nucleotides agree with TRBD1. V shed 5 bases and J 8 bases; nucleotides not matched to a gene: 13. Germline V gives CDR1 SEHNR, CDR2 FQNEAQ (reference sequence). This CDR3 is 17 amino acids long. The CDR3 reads CASSHIPGQGATDEQFF. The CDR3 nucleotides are TGTGCCAGCAGCCATATTCCGGGACAGGGGGCGACGGATGAGCAGTTCTTC.

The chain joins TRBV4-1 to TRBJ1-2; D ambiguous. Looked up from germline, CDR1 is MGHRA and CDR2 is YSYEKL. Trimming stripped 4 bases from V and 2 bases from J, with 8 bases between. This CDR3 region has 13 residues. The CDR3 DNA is TGCGCCAGCAGCCCCGGGGTAAACTATGGCTACACCTTC. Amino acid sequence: CASSPGVNYGYTF.

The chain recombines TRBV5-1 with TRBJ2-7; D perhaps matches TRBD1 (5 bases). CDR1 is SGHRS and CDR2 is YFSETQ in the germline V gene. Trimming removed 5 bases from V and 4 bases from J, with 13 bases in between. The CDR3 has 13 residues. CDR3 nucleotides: TGCGCCAGCAGGATCGACAGTAGTTACGAGCAGTACTTC. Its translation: CASRIDSSYEQYF.

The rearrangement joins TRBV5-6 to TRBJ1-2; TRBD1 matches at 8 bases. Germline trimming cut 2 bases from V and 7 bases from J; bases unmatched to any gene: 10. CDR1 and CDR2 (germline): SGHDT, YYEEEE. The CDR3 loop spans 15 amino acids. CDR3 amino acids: CASSFGPTGGSGYTF. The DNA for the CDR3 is TGTGCCAGCAGCTTCGGTCCCACAGGGGGTAGTGGCTACACCTTC. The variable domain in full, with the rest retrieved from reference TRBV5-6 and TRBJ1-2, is DAGVTQSPTHLIKTRGQQVTLRCSPKSGHDTVSWYQQALGQGPQFIFQYYEEEERQRGNFPDRFSGHQFPNYSSELNVNALLLGDSALYLCASSFGPTGGSGYTFGSGTRLTVV.

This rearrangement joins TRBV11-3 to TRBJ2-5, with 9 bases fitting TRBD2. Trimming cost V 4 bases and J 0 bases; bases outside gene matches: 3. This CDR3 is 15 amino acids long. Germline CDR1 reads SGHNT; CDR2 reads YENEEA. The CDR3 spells CASSSQRGDQETQYF. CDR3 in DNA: TGTGCCAGCAGCTCACAGCGGGGGGACCAAGAGACCCAGTACTTC.

CDR3 loop: CASSPGQGAYEQYF. For the CDR3, the DNA is TGTGCCAGCAGCCCAGGACAGGGGGCGTACGAGCAGTACTTC. The V gene is TRBV5-5, the J gene TRBJ2-7, with 11 bases matching TRBD1. V lost 4 bases, J lost 4 bases, and 4 bases stayed unmatched. CDR1 is SGHKS and CDR2 is YYEKEE in the germline V gene (reference sequence). The CDR3 is 14 residues long.

Here the CDR3 DNA reads TGTGCCAGCAGTTTTGCCCAGGGCAGTGTAGAGACCCAGTACTTC. This gives the protein CASSFAQGSVETQYF. The rearrangement uses TRBV28 and TRBJ2-5, with a possible D match to TRBD1 (5 bases). Germline V gene sequence: CDR1 MDHEN, CDR2 SYDVKM. The length of the CDR3 is 15 residues. Trimming cost V 3 bases and J 4 bases, with 15 bases left between them.

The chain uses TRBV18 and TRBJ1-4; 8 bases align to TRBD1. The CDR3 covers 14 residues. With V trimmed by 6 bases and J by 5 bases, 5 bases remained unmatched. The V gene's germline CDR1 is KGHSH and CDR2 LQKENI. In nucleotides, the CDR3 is TGTGCCAGCTCTCACAGGGGGGTGAATGAAAAACTGTTTTTT. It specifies CASSHRGVNEKLFF.

The CDR3 spells CASSERSQGLSYEQYF. In nucleotides, the CDR3 is TGTGCCAGCAGTGAAAGGTCACAGGGTCTGAGCTACGAGCAGTACTTC. This rearrangement joins TRBV2 to TRBJ2-7; tentative D call: TRBD1 (6 bases). CDR3 length equals 16 residues. Trimming took off 2 bases at V and 3 bases at J, with 17 bases between the two ends. Per the germline V gene, CDR1 is SNHLY and CDR2 is FYNNEI. The full variable domain, with the rest looked up from reference TRBV2 and TRBJ2-7, is EPEVTQTPSHQVTQMGQEVILRCVPISNHLYFYWYRQILGQKVEFLVSFYNNEISEKSEIFDDQFSVERPDGSNFTLKIRSTKLEDSAMYFCASSERSQGLSYEQYFGPGTRLTVT.

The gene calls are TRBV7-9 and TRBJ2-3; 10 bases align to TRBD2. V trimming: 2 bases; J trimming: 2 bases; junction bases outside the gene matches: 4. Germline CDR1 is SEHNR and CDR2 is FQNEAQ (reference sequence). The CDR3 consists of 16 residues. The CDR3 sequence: CASSLSSGGDTDTQYF. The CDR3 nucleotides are TGTGCCAGCAGCTTATCTAGCGGGGGAGACACAGATACGCAGTATTTT.

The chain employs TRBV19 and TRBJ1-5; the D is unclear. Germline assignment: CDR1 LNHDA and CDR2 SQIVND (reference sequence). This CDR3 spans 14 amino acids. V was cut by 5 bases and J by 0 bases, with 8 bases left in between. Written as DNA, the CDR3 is TGTGCCAGTAGTGCCCCACTTAGCAATCAGCCCCAGCATTTT. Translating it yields CASSAPLSNQPQHF.